Sequencing of this T cell receptor beta chain was carried out in a study of long-term antiretroviral therapy in people with HIV (dated by TCRdb to between 2020 and 2023). Looking at the study overall: The earliest samples were collected approximately a decade before the 2015 WHO recommendation for immediate ART, a period when ART was typically delayed until CD4 counts fell. Whether ART initiation and durable HIV suppression were associated with changes in peripheral blood TRB repertoire composition and diversity was tested in a retrospective serial study. A total of 150 to 200 cryopreserved PBMC samples came from around 30 adults with confirmed HIV infection and were collected serially over a mean of roughly 6 years (range 1-12). Among the approximately 30 participants with HIV, about a dozen were female. No cross-contamination during QIAcube processing turned up in test extractions that ran a monoclonal T-cell line alongside 33 polyclonal samples.

The immunoSEQ hsTCRB v3.0 assay was used at survey level resolution to sequence the TRB variable region. TRB sequencing targeted a depth of about 40,000-50,000 T-cell genomes per sample. Pooled TRB libraries were sequenced on an Illumina MiSeq with a v3 150-cycle kit. The paper's data handling went like this. Repertoire analysis was run in R within a reproducible Nextflow workflow that covered QC, data transformation and analysis. LymphoSeq2, an R package for exploring AIRR-Seq data, was used to implement custom analyses. After excluding several samples that yielded fewer than 5000 total TRB sequences, some 180 HIV repertoires remained for analysis. Among the approximately 200 retained HIV repertoires, 55 to 60 were collected before ART initiation and 129 were collected after ART initiation. Repertoires were downsampled to 5000 TRB nucleotide sequences, and summary statistics were averaged over 100 downsampling iterations. The analysis kept only TRB sequences whose CDR3 regions were at least seven amino acids long. Diversity was assessed using a clonality score derived from Shannon entropy and using the Gini coefficient. In the repertoire networks, any two of the top 5000 CDR3 amino acid sequences were linked whenever the two sequences differed by an edit distance of one. Antigen specificity groups and MHC restriction were predicted for TRB CDR3 amino acid sequences with GLIPH2. CDR3 amino acid sequences were matched against VDJdb and McPAS-TCR to flag known CMV, EBV, HIV or tissue antigen associations. Pre-ART, post-ART and control groups were compared with Wilcoxon signed-rank tests and Holm-Bonferroni correction. This is the immuneACCESS table as TCRdb keeps it, with only in-frame sequences that have V and J called. A part of the clones is gone; compared with another copy, unresolved V genes explain less than half, and the rest is unexplained. V, J and clone size were drawn from that table, and D and trimming were deduced from the DNA. Recorded for this sample are approximately 33,000 clones; 70% to 90% of them occurred a single time. In total, the top ten clones hold 3% to 4.5% of the sample.

The germline V gene gives CDR1 as KGHSH and CDR2 as LQKENI. Trimming costs V 4 bases and J 2 bases, and their ends lie 12 bases apart. Spanning cysteine to phenylalanine, the CDR3 consists of 14 amino acids. Only the CDR3 portion is preserved as DNA: 42 bases, with reading frame beginning at the first base. A note on this clone: Its antigen specificity is not known. No quality values exist for individual bases; no much larger clone is one base distant.

To be included, a participant needed at least one PBMC sample from before ART initiation plus at least two post-ART samples. Treatment was received in the United States of America by all participants with HIV. Cryopreserved samples of about 0.9-11 million PBMC were thawed and washed before DNA extraction. At the time of the earliest PBMC sample, participants with HIV were aged between about 20 and 54 years. PBMC samples from each participant spanned 1-4 timepoints before ART initiation and 2-8 timepoints after ART initiation, with a median of 7 samples. For every participant, serial HIV viral load, CD4+ T-cell count, ART history and demographic data were obtained. Genomic DNA was extracted from unsorted PBMC with a Qiagen kit on a QIAcube, with processing performed in batches of 12 samples. Points the paper makes about the study in general: Owing to limited PBMC availability, only the TCR beta chain was sequenced, without alpha chain pairing. Because pre-ART samples had limited cell numbers, unsorted PBMC were profiled rather than sorted CD4+ and CD8+ T cells. Expanded TRB clones identified before ART initiation dominated the repertoire at all time points, although this dominance fluctuated and declined in many PLHIV after ART. The samples were dated from the mid-2000s to the late 2010s, and the ART regimens that were used may be less effective than current ART regimens. Inferences about post-ART repertoire changes were limited because no data were available on ART adherence, viral resistance or therapy changes. Starting ART was linked to a significant rise in TRB diversity, yet even after long-term ART the diversity remained significantly lower than in transplant donor controls. CDR3 length ranges in HIV repertoires were narrower than in controls, and network structure suggested an antigen-experienced repertoire with only a slight naive shift after ART.

The chain employs TRBV18 and TRBJ2-7; the D gene is not confidently resolved. The TCR comes from a man younger than 30 with HIV. The specimen comprised unsorted PBMCs, sampled 0.8 years before starting antiretroviral therapy. The DNA sequence is TGTGCCAGCTCACGTACGGACCGAACCTACGAGCAGTACTTC. This yields the protein CASSRTDRTYEQYF.